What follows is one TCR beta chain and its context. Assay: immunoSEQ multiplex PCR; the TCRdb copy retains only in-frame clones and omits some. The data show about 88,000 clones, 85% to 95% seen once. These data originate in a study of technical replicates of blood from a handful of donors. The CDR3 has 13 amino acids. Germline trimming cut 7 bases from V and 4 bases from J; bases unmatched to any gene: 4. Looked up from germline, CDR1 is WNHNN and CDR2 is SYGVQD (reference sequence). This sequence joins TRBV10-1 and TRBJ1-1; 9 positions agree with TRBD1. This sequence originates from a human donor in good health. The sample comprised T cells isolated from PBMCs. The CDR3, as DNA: TGCGCCAGCACCAGACAGGGGGGCACTGAAGCTTTCTTT. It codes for CASTRQGGTEAFF.